This is a list of T cell receptor beta chains from one sample in a study of blood T cell repertoires in COVID-19. Only in-frame clones appear in the TCRdb table, and some are missing; sequencing was by immunoSEQ multiplex PCR. The sample includes 95,000 to 120,000 clones, about nine tenths of them seen just once. Material for sequencing was peripheral blood. The receptors here all came from a human donor in a cohort sampled during active COVID-19. The CDR3 runs from the conserved cysteine through the conserved F or W. Fields, in order: J gene, V gene, clone size, D gene, CDR3 protein, CDR3 DNA. The D gene is left open where the match is weak. Rows give clone size only sometimes, using once, few, many, or a class for an expanded clone.

TRBJ1-6	TRBV7-9	-	TRBD1	CASSPRQGSNSPLHF	TGTGCCAGCAGCCCCCGACAGGGCTCGAATTCACCCCTCCACTTT
TRBJ2-3	TRBV19	-	-	CASSVGNPRADTQYF	TGTGCCAGTAGTGTAGGAAATCCTCGGGCAGATACGCAGTATTTT
TRBJ1-4	TRBV15	-	TRBD1	CATSRNQGATNEKLFF	TGTGCCACCAGCAGGAATCAGGGGGCAACTAATGAAAAACTGTTTTTT
TRBJ1-4	TRBV6-2/TRBV6-3	-	TRBD1	CASSSGQGDEKLFF	TGTGCCAGCAGTTCTGGACAGGGGGATGAAAAACTGTTTTTT
TRBJ2-7	TRBV7-9	-	TRBD1	CASNQGQGPYEQYF	TGTGCCAGCAACCAGGGACAGGGTCCCTACGAGCAGTACTTC
TRBJ1-2	TRBV2	-	-	CASSERLGLDYGYTF	TGTGCCAGCAGTGAACGACTCGGCCTGGACTATGGCTACACCTTC
TRBJ2-1	TRBV19	-	TRBD1	CASSPRGQWNEQFF	TGTGCCAGTAGTCCGAGGGGGCAATGGAATGAGCAGTTCTTC
TRBJ2-3	TRBV6-5	-	TRBD1	CASRDDRGGGDTQYF	TGTGCCAGCAGAGACGACAGGGGAGGAGGGGATACGCAGTATTTT
TRBJ1-1	TRBV19	once	-	CASSSGGNTEAFF	TGTGCCAGTAGTAGCGGGGGGAACACTGAAGCTTTCTTT
TRBJ2-7	TRBV27	-	TRBD2	CASSLKSGGLYEQYF	TGTGCCAGCAGTTTAAAGTCGGGGGGGCTTTACGAGCAGTACTTC
TRBJ2-5	TRBV28	-	TRBD2	CASRDPSGSSFAQETQYF	TGTGCCAGTAGAGATCCTAGCGGGAGTTCTTTTGCACAAGAGACCCAGTACTTC
TRBJ1-5	TRBV27	-	TRBD1	CASSPRQGVQPQHF	TGTGCCAGCAGCCCCAGACAGGGCGTTCAGCCCCAGCATTTT
TRBJ1-5	TRBV19	-	-	CASSISEGRPGNQPQHF	TGTGCCAGTAGTATCTCCGAGGGGAGGCCAGGCAATCAGCCCCAGCATTTT
TRBJ2-7	TRBV7-9	-	TRBD1	CASSPRDRSYEQYF	TGTGCCAGCAGCCCCCGGGACAGAAGTTACGAGCAGTACTTC
TRBJ2-2	TRBV11-2	few	-	CASWRAGGELFF	TGTGCCAGCTGGAGGGCTGGCGGGGAGCTGTTTTTT
TRBJ2-7	TRBV5-1	once	TRBD2	CASSPGAGLAFYEQYF	TGCGCCAGCAGCCCCGGAGCTGGACTAGCGTTCTACGAGCAGTACTTC
TRBJ2-3	TRBV7-6	-	TRBD2	CASSPPGGGITDTQYF	TGTGCCAGCAGCCCTCCGGGAGGGGGGATCACAGATACGCAGTATTTT
TRBJ1-1	TRBV10-3	-	TRBD1	CAISDRGRGTEAFF	TGTGCCATCAGTGACAGGGGGCGCGGCACTGAAGCTTTCTTT
TRBJ1-2	TRBV2	-	TRBD1	CAIGDRAATF	TGTGCCATCGGAGACAGGGCGGCCACCTTC
TRBJ1-4	TRBV19	-	-	CASSTGQRRTNEKLFF	TGTGCCAGTAGTACCGGACAGCGCCGCACTAATGAAAAACTGTTTTTT
TRBJ1-5	TRBV6-2/TRBV6-3	-	TRBD1	CASSDGGTGGRLSQPQHF	TGTGCCAGCAGTGACGGGGGAACAGGGGGCCGGCTGAGTCAGCCCCAGCATTTT
TRBJ2-3	TRBV5-6	-	-	CASSWGRQGGQYF	TGTGCCAGCAGCTGGGGCAGACAGGGAGGGCAGTATTTT
TRBJ2-5	TRBV7-7	once	TRBD2	CASSLGVAGGQETQYF	TGTGCTAGCAGCTTAGGTGTAGCGGGAGGGCAAGAGACCCAGTACTTC
TRBJ2-7	TRBV28	once	TRBD2	CASRGGELLEQYF	TGTGCCAGCAGGGGAGGGGAGCTCCTCGAGCAGTACTTC
TRBJ2-3	TRBV6-6	-	TRBD2	CASSPRVAGGRDTQYF	TGTGCCAGCAGTCCCCGGGTAGCGGGGGGGCGGGATACGCAGTATTTT
TRBJ1-2	TRBV7-9	-	-	CASSLEGVRANYGYTF	TGTGCCAGCAGCTTAGAGGGTGTCAGGGCAAACTATGGCTACACCTTC
TRBJ1-5	TRBV6-1	-	TRBD1	CASSAGTGVIYSNQPQHF	TGTGCCAGCAGTGCCGGGACAGGAGTAATTTATAGCAATCAGCCCCAGCATTTT
TRBJ2-6	TRBV5-4	-	TRBD1	CASSSGTGGSGANVLTF	TGTGCCAGCAGCTCCGGGACAGGGGGATCTGGGGCCAACGTCCTGACTTTC
TRBJ2-1	TRBV14	-	-	CASSDRFYNEQFF	TGTGCCAGCAGCGACAGGTTCTACAATGAGCAGTTCTTC
TRBJ2-3	TRBV28	-	-	CASSTTQGSWTDTQYF	TGTGCCAGCAGTACTACCCAGGGTTCGTGGACAGATACGCAGTATTTT
TRBJ1-2	TRBV30	-	TRBD1	CASTPGQGARYGYTF	TGTGCCTCCACACCTGGACAGGGGGCCAGGTATGGCTACACCTTC
TRBJ2-1	TRBV13	-	TRBD1	CASSTGTGPYNEQFF	TGTGCCAGCAGCACCGGGACAGGGCCCTACAATGAGCAGTTCTTC
TRBJ2-3	TRBV5-1	-	-	CASSPWDIRDTQYF	TGCGCCAGCAGCCCCTGGGACATACGAGATACGCAGTATTTT
TRBJ2-7	TRBV3-1/TRBV3-2	-	-	CASRGSGSEQYF	TGTGCCAGCCGCGGATCGGGGTCCGAGCAGTACTTC
TRBJ2-2	TRBV9	-	TRBD2	CASSTPSGGAIGELFF	TGTGCCAGCAGCACACCTAGCGGGGGGGCGATCGGGGAGCTGTTTTTT
TRBJ1-4	TRBV5-1	-	TRBD1	CASSLGTGVGNEKLFF	TGCGCCAGCAGCTTGGGGACAGGGGTCGGTAATGAAAAACTGTTTTTT
TRBJ1-5	TRBV9	-	-	CASSVGASYEQPQHF	TGTGCTAGCAGCGTAGGGGCCTCCTACGAGCAGCCCCAGCATTTT
TRBJ2-1	TRBV18	once	-	CASSPPAGSDEQFF	TGTGCCAGCTCACCACCGGCAGGGTCCGATGAGCAGTTCTTC
TRBJ2-2	TRBV14	-	-	CASSQVRARATGELFF	TGTGCCAGCAGCCAAGTAAGAGCTAGAGCCACCGGGGAGCTGTTTTTT
TRBJ2-2	TRBV7-3	few	TRBD1	CASSRQGAATGELFF	TGTGCCAGCAGCCGACAGGGGGCAGCGACCGGGGAGCTGTTTTTT
TRBJ1-2	TRBV24-1	once	-	CATNGDIDGYTF	TGTGCCACCAACGGGGACATCGATGGCTACACCTTC
TRBJ2-7	TRBV5-1	-	-	CASRSETAVFGGEQYF	TGCGCCAGCCGTTCTGAGACCGCCGTGTTCGGGGGTGAGCAGTACTTC
TRBJ2-3	TRBV9	once	TRBD2	CASSEPSGLTDTQYF	TGTGCCAGCAGCGAACCTAGCGGCCTCACAGATACGCAGTATTTT
TRBJ2-5	TRBV4-1	-	-	CASSQDPGGRETQYF	TGCGCCAGCAGCCAAGACCCCGGGGGGCGGGAGACCCAGTACTTC